This entry concerns a single TCR beta chain. This specimen comes from a study of T cells expressing NK-cell markers. Each CDR3 protein gets one entry in TCRdb, which reprocessed the 5' RACE reads and gives no DNA. This sample's table has just under 150,000 distinct CDR3 sequences. This CDR3 has 11 amino acids. Germline V gives CDR1 SNHLY, CDR2 FYNNEI. The source is a young man in good health. This rearrangement joins TRBV2 to TRBJ2-2. Input material: blood T cells: a sorted CD56 or NKG2C T cell subset, CD4+ or CD8+ T cells, or bulk PBMC T cells (not recorded which). The CDR3 here is CASIGTGELFF.